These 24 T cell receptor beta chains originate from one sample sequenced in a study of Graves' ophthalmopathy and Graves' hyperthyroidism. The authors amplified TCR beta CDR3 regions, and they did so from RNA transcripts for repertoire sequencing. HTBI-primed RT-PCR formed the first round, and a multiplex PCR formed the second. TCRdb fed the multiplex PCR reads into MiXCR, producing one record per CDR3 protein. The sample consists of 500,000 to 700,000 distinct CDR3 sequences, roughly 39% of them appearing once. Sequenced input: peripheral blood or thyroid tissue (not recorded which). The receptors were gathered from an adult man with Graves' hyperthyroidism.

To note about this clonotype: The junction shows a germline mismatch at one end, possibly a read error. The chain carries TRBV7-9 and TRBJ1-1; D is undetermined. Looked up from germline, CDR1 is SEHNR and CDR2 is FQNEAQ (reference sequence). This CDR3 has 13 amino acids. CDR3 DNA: TGTGCCAGCAGTTTCGGTGAGAACACTGAAGCTCTCTTT. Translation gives CASSFGENTEALF.

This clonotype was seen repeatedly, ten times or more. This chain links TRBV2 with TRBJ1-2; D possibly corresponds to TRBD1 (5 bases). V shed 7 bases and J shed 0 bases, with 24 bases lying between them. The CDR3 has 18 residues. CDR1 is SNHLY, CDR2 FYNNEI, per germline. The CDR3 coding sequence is TGTGCCAGCACCGAGGCAGGGAGAGTCAGGGTCGCTAACTATGGCTACACCTTC. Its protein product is CASTEAGRVRVANYGYTF.

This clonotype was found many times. The CDR3 here is CATSEGTDYEQYF. In nucleotides, the CDR3 is TGTGCCACCAGTGAGGGGACAGACTACGAGCAGTACTTC. The rearrangement links TRBV24-1 to TRBJ2-7; TRBD1 agrees at 7 bases. Germline CDR1 KGHDR, CDR2 SFDVKD. There are 13 residues in the CDR3. V lost 4 bases to trimming and J lost 3 bases; unmatched junction nucleotides: 2.

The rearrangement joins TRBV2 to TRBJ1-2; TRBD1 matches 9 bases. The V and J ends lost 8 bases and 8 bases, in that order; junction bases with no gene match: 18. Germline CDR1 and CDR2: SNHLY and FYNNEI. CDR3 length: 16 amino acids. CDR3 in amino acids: CASSPVFGTGMVGYTF. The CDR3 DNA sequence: TGTGCCAGCTCACCAGTCTTCGGGACAGGGATGGTCGGCTACACCTTC.

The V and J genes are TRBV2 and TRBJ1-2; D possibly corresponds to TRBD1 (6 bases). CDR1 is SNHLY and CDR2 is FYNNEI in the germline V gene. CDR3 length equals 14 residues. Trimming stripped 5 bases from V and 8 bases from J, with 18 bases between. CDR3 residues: CASSYSKGGGGYTF. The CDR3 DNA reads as TGTGCCAGCAGTTACTCGAAGGGGGGAGGAGGCTACACCTTC.

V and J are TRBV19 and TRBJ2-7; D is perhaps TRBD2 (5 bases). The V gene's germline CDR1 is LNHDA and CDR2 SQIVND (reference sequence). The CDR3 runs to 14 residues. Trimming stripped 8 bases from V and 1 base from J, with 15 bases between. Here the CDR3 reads CASWNTGESYEQYF. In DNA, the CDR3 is TGTGCCAGTTGGAACACCGGGGAGTCCTACGAGCAGTACTTC.

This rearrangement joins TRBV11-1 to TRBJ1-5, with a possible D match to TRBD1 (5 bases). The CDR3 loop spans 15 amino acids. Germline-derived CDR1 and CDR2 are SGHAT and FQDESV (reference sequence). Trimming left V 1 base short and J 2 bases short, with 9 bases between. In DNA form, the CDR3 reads TGTGCCAGCAGCTTAGGACGGGGGGGCAATCAGCCCCAGCATTTT. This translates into CASSLGRGGNQPQHF.

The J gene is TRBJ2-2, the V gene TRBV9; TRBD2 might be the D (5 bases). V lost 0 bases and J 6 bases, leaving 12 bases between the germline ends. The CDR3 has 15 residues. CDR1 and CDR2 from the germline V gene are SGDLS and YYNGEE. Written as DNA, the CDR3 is TGTGCCAGCAGCGTAGACGGGGTAGTATCCGGGGAGCTGTTTTTT. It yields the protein CASSVDGVVSGELFF.

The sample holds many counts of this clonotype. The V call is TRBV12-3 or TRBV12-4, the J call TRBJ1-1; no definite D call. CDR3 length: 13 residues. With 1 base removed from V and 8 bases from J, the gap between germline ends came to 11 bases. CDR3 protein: CASSLVARGEAFF. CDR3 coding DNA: TGTGCCAGCAGTTTAGTCGCACGCGGAGAAGCTTTCTTT.

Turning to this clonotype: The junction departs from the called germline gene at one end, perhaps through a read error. CDR3 region: CASSHDTNTKAFF. The CDR3 bases are TGTGCCAGCAGCCACGACACGAACACTAAAGCTTTCTTT. The chain joins TRBV7-9 to TRBJ1-1; D unresolved. This CDR3 comprises 13 residues. Germline V gene sequence: CDR1 SEHNR, CDR2 FQNEAQ (reference sequence).

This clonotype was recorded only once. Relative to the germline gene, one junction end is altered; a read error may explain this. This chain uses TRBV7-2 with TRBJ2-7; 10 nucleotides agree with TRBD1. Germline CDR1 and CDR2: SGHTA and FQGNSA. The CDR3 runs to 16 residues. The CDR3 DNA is TGTGTCAGCAGCTTAGGACAGGGGGTTTTGATGCACGAGCAGTACTTC. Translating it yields CVSSLGQGVLMHEQYF. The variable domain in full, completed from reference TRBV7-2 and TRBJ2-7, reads GAGVSQSPSNKVTEKGKDVELRCDPISGHTALYWYRQSLGQGLEFLIYFQGNSAPDKSGLPSDRFSAERTGGSVSTLTIQRTQQEDSAVYLCVSSLGQGVLMHEQYFGPGTRLTVT.

The CDR3 sequence is CASSLEMEGEQYF. The CDR3 DNA follows: TGTGCCAGCAGCTTAGAGATGGAGGGCGAGCAGTACTTC. V and J are TRBV7-9 and TRBJ2-5, with D maybe TRBD2 (6 bases). The DNA end lines up better with TRBJ2-7; the J call may be wrong. The germline V gene has CDR1 SEHNR and CDR2 FQNEAQ (reference sequence). The CDR3 sequence is 13 residues long.

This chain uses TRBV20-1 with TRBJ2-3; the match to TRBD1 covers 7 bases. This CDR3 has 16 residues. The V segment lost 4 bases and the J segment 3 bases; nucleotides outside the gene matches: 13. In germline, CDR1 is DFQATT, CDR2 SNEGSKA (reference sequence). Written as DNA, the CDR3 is TGCAGTGCTACACTATATAAGACAGGGTTAACAGATACGCAGTATTTT. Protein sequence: CSATLYKTGLTDTQYF.

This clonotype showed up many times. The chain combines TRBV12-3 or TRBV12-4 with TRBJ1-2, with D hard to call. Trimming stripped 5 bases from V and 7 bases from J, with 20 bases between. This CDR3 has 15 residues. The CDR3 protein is CASSQALAGFSGYTF. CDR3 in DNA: TGTGCCAGCAGTCAAGCCCTCGCCGGGTTTAGTGGCTACACCTTC.

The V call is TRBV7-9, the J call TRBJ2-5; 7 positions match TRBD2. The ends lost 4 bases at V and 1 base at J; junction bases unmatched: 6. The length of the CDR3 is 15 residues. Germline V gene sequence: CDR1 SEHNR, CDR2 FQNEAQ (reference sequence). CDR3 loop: CASSSPPSGQETQYF. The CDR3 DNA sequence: TGTGCCAGCAGCTCACCACCTAGCGGCCAAGAGACCCAGTACTTC.

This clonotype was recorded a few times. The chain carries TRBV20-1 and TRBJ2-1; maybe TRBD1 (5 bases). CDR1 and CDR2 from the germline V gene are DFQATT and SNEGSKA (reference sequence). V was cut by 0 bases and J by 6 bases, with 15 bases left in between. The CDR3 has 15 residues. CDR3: CSAREAGQTGNEQFF. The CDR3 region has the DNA TGCAGTGCTAGAGAAGCCGGACAAACAGGCAATGAGCAGTTCTTC.

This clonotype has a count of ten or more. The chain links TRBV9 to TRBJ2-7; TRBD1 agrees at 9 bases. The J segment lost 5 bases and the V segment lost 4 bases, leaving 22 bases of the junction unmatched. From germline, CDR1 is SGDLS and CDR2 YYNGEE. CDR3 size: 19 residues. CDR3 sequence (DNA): TGTGCCAGCAGCCCGGGGCTACTGGGGCGTGGGACAGGGCCGAACGAGCAGTACTTC. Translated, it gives CASSPGLLGRGTGPNEQYF.

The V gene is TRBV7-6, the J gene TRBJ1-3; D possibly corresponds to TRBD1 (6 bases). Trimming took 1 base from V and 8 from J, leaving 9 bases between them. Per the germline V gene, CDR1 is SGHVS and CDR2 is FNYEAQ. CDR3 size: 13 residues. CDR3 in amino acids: CASSLGGGHTIYF. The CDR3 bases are TGTGCCAGCAGCTTAGGTGGGGGGCACACCATATATTTT. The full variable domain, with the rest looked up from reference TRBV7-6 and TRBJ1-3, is GAGVSQSPRYKVTKRGQDVALRCDPISGHVSLYWYRQALGQGPEFLTYFNYEAQQDKSGLPNDRFSAERPEGSISTLTIQRTEQRDSAMYRCASSLGGGHTIYFGEGSWLTVV.

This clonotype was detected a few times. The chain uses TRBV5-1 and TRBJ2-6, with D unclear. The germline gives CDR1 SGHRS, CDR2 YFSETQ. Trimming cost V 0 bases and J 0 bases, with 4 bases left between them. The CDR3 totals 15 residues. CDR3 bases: TGCGCCAGCAGCTTGGATGGCTCTGGGGCCAACGTCCTGACTTTC. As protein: CASSLDGSGANVLTF. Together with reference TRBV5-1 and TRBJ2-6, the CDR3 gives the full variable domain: KAGVTQTPRYLIKTRGQQVTLSCSPISGHRSVSWYQQTPGQGLQFLFEYFSETQRNKGNFPGRFSGRQFSNSRSEMNVSTLELGDSALYLCASSLDGSGANVLTFGAGSRLTVL.

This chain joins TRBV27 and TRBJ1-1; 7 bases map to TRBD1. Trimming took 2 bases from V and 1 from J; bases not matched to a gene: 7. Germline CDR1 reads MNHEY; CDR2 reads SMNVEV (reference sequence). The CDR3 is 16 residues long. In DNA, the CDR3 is TGTGCCAGCAGTTTAAAAACGGGACAGACGAACACTGAAGCTTTCTTT. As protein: CASSLKTGQTNTEAFF.

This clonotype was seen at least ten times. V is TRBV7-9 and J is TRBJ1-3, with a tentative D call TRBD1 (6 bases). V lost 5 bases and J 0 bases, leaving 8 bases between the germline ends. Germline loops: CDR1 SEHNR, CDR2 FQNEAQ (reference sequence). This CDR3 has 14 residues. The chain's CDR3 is CASSAGDSGNTIYF. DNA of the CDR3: TGTGCCAGCAGCGCAGGGGACTCTGGAAACACCATATATTTT.

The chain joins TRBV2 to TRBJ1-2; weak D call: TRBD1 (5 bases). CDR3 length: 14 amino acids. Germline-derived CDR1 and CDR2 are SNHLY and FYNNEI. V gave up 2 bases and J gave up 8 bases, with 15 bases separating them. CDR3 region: CASSEQGGLGGYTF. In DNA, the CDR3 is TGTGCCAGCAGTGAACAGGGAGGCCTTGGGGGCTACACCTTC.

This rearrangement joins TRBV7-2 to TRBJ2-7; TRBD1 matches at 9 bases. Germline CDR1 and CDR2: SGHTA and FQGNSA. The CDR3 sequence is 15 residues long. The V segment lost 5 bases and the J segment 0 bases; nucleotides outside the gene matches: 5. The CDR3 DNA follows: TGTGCCAGCAGCAAAGGACAGGGGTTCTCCTACGAGCAGTACTTC. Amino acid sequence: CASSKGQGFSYEQYF. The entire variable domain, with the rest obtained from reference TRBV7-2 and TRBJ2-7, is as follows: GAGVSQSPSNKVTEKGKDVELRCDPISGHTALYWYRQSLGQGLEFLIYFQGNSAPDKSGLPSDRFSAERTGGSVSTLTIQRTQQEDSAVYLCASSKGQGFSYEQYFGPGTRLTVT.

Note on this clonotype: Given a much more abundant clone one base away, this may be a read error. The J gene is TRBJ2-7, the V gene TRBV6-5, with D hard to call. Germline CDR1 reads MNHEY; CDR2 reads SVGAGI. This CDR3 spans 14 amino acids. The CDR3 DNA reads TGTGCCAGCAGTCACTCTGCCGCCGCCTACGAGCAGTACTTC. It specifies CASSHSAAAYEQYF.